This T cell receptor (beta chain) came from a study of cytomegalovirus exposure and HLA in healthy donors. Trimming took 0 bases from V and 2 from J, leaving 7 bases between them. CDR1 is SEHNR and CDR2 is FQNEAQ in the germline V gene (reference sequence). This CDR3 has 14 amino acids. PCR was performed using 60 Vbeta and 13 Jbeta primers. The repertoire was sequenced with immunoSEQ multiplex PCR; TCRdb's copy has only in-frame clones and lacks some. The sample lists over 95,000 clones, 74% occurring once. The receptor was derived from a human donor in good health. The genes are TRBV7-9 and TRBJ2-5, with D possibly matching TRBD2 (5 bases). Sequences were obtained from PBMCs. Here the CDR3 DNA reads TGTGCCAGCAGCTTAGCTGGCGGGCAAGAGACCCAGTACTTC. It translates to CASSLAGGQETQYF.